A single sample gave rise to the 11 T cell receptor beta chains below, sequenced in a study of regulatory T cells in long-lasting Graves disease. Through Arm-PCR of CDR3 regions and iRepertoire HTBI primers, TCR beta libraries were built. TCRdb reprocessed the multiplex PCR reads with MiXCR, giving one entry per CDR3 protein. The sample has approximately 210,000 distinct CDR3 sequences; about 18% are singletons. The time point was: newly diagnosed GD, antithyroid drugs for less than 3 months. Construction of the TCR library relied on RNA isolated from PBMCs. Sequenced here: peripheral blood mononuclear cells (PBMCs), sampled at new diagnosis, from a patient treated with antithyroid drugs. These receptors all stem from a female donor with Graves disease.

This clonotype was seen many times. The rearrangement uses TRBV28 and TRBJ2-1; 9 bases map to TRBD2. The CDR3 extends over 17 amino acids. V was pared by 3 bases and J by 10 bases, with 16 bases of the junction left unmatched. Germline CDR1 reads MDHEN; CDR2 reads SYDVKM. The CDR3 protein is CASSLAGASGNKNEQFF. CDR3 DNA sequence: TGTGCCAGCAGTTTGGCGGGGGCTAGCGGGAACAAGAACGAGCAGTTCTTC.

This clonotype was observed at least ten times. This rearrangement joins TRBV27 to TRBJ2-5, with 13 positions matching TRBD2. The V segment lost 0 bases and the J segment 3 bases; nucleotides outside the gene matches: 4. This CDR3 spans 17 amino acids. Germline V gives CDR1 MNHEY, CDR2 SMNVEV (reference sequence). CDR3 sequence (DNA): TGTGCCAGCAGTTTATCGCCGACTAGCGGGAGGAAAGAGACCCAGTACTTC. It specifies CASSLSPTSGRKETQYF.

V is TRBV16 and J is TRBJ2-7, with D perhaps given as TRBD1 or TRBD2 (5 bases each). Germline V lookup: CDR1 KGHSY, CDR2 FQNENV. V was clipped by 0 bases and J by 0 bases, with 18 bases between them. The CDR3 contains 18 residues. CDR3 sequence: CASSQSIIPGRSSYEQYF. CDR3 DNA sequence: TGTGCCAGCAGCCAATCGATTATCCCGGGACGGAGCTCCTACGAGCAGTACTTC.

This clonotype appeared many times. The rearrangement uses TRBV20-1 and TRBJ2-3, with D possibly being TRBD2 (6 bases). The CDR3 is 13 residues long. V lost 2 bases and J 4 bases, leaving 10 bases between the germline ends. Germline lookup yields CDR1 DFQATT and CDR2 SNEGSKA (reference sequence). The CDR3 loop reads CSARIGTADTQYF. CDR3 nucleotide sequence: TGCAGTGCTAGAATCGGGACTGCAGATACGCAGTATTTT.

About this clonotype itself: Just one base apart from a much larger clone, this may be a read error. The rearrangement uses TRBV3-1 and TRBJ2-4, with 16 bases identical to TRBD2. Germline values: CDR1 LGHDT, CDR2 YNNKEL (reference sequence). The V segment lost 3 bases and the J segment 13 bases; nucleotides outside the gene matches: 18. The CDR3 covers 19 residues. Here the CDR3 reads CASSQVGLAGGSKYNEQYF. The CDR3 nucleotides read TGTGCCAGCAGCCAGGTGGGACTAGCGGGAGGGTCGAAATACAATGAGCAGTACTTC.

This clonotype was counted at least ten times. The chain joins TRBV6-1 to TRBJ1-4; D unclear. The CDR3 contains 15 residues. V was shortened by 8 bases and J by 4 bases, with 17 bases between the two germline ends. Germline CDR1 reads MNHNS; CDR2 reads SASEGT. CDR3 in DNA: TGTGCCAGCGGGAGCGGGTTCTTCGGTAATGAAAAACTGTTTTTT. This gives the protein CASGSGFFGNEKLFF.

This clonotype has ten or more counts. The chain employs TRBV4-1 and TRBJ2-3; 11 bases are shared with TRBD2. The germline CDR1 and CDR2 sequences are MGHRA and YSYEKL. The CDR3 contains 17 residues. Trimming cost V 1 base and J 0 bases; bases outside gene matches: 3. CDR3 nucleotide sequence: TGCGCCAGCAGCCAAGCGATAGCGGGAGGGAGCACAGATACGCAGTATTTT. Protein: CASSQAIAGGSTDTQYF.

This clonotype was counted ten times or more. The gene calls are TRBV11-3 and TRBJ2-5, with 12 bases aligning to TRBD2. The trim removed 5 bases at V and 5 bases at J, leaving 9 bases unmatched. CDR1 and CDR2 from the germline V gene are SGHNT and YENEEA. CDR3 length equals 16 residues. The CDR3 spells CASSPRTSGDWETQYF. For the CDR3, the DNA is TGTGCCAGCAGCCCACGGACTAGCGGGGACTGGGAGACCCAGTACTTC. Complete variable domain (other parts from reference TRBV11-3 and TRBJ2-5): EAGVVQSPRYKIIEKKQPVAFWCNPISGHNTLYWYLQNLGQGPELLIRYENEEAVDDSQLPKDRFSAERLKGVDSTLKIQPAELGDSAVYLCASSPRTSGDWETQYFGPGTRLLVL.

At least ten counts were recorded for this clonotype. V and J are TRBV2 and TRBJ2-1; tentative D call: TRBD2 (5 bases). Trimming left V 1 base short and J 0 bases short, with 22 bases between. Germline CDR1 is SNHLY and CDR2 is FYNNEI. The CDR3 runs to 20 residues. The CDR3 loop reads CASSEVSGPSVGSSYNEQFF. CDR3 sequence (DNA): TGTGCCAGCAGTGAAGTGTCGGGCCCTTCGGTGGGGAGCTCCTACAATGAGCAGTTCTTC.

This chain joins TRBV7-2 and TRBJ2-2; 10 nucleotides agree with TRBD2. V gave up 4 bases and J gave up 7 bases; unmatched junction bases: 9. Per germline, CDR1 SGHTA and CDR2 FQGNSA. This CDR3 has 16 amino acids. The CDR3 nucleotides read TGTGCCAGCAGCTCCCTATGGAGCGGGAGGGACGGGGAGCTGTTTTTT. It translates to CASSSLWSGRDGELFF. Full variable domain (rest looked up from reference TRBV7-2 and TRBJ2-2): GAGVSQSPSNKVTEKGKDVELRCDPISGHTALYWYRQSLGQGLEFLIYFQGNSAPDKSGLPSDRFSAERTGGSVSTLTIQRTQQEDSAVYLCASSSLWSGRDGELFFGEGSRLTVL.

The chain couples TRBV20-1 to TRBJ2-3; no definite D call. Deletions cut 1 base from V and 0 bases from J, with 14 bases between. CDR1 and CDR2 (germline): DFQATT, SNEGSKA (reference sequence). The CDR3 extends over 16 amino acids. Here the CDR3 DNA reads TGCAGTGCTAGAGGGAGTGGCGGTACTAGCACAGATACGCAGTATTTT. It is translated as CSARGSGGTSTDTQYF.